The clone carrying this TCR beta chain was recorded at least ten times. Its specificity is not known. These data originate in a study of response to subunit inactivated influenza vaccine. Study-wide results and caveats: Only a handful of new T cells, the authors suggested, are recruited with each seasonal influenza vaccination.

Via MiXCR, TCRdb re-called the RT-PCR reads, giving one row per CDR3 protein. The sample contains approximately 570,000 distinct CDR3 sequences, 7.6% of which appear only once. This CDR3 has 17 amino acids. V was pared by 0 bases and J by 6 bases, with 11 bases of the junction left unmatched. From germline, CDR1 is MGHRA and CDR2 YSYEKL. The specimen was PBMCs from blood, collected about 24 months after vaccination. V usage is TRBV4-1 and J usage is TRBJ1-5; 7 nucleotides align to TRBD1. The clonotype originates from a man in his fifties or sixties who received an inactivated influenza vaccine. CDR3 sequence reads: CASSQDPLRQGGQPQHF. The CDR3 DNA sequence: TGCGCCAGCAGCCAAGACCCCTTAAGACAGGGCGGTCAGCCCCAGCATTTT.